These T cell receptor beta chains were read from a single sample in a study of blood T cell repertoires in COVID-19. Some clones are missing from TCRdb's copy, which holds only in-frame ones; the method was immunoSEQ multiplex PCR. This repertoire shows some 100,000 clones, 88% found once; its top ten account for about 5%. Material for sequencing was peripheral blood. The receptors come from a woman aged 80 or over with active COVID-19. CDR3s include the opening cysteine and the closing phenylalanine or tryptophan. A D gene is named only where the DNA matches it firmly. Not every row has a clone size; where given, it reads once, few, many or a size class.

TRBJ2-1 NA TRBV7-2 NA CASSLYQRQISYNEQFF TGTGCCAGCAGCTTATATCAGCGACAGATCTCCTACAATGAGCAGTTCTTC
TRBJ1-2 NA TRBV7-9 NA CASSPSETHLIYGYTF TGTGCCAGCAGTCCCTCTGAGACTCATCTTATCTATGGCTACACCTTC
TRBJ2-7 TRBD2 TRBV7-2 NA CASSPRLALSSYEQYF TGTGCCAGCAGCCCGAGACTAGCGTTGAGCTCCTACGAGCAGTACTTC
TRBJ2-7 TRBD2 TRBV6-4 NA CASTDPTSGSIPGFEQYF TGTGCCAGCACCGATCCGACTAGCGGGAGTATTCCTGGGTTCGAGCAGTACTTC
TRBJ2-7 TRBD1 TRBV27 NA CASSQPGQTYEQYF TGTGCCAGCAGTCAGCCGGGACAGACCTACGAGCAGTACTTC
TRBJ2-1 NA TRBV3-1/TRBV3-2 NA CASSQGWPAVPPGDEQFF TGTGCCAGCAGCCAAGGTTGGCCAGCGGTCCCGCCAGGGGATGAGCAGTTCTTC
TRBJ2-7 NA TRBV3-1/TRBV3-2 once CASSQEYTTGYEQYF TGTGCCAGCAGCCAAGAATACACAACGGGCTACGAGCAGTACTTC
TRBJ1-5 TRBD1 TRBV28 NA CASAGGTQPQHF TGTGCCAGCGCAGGGGGCACTCAGCCCCAGCATTTT
TRBJ1-1 TRBD1 TRBV28 NA CASRRTGGPAEAFF TGTGCCAGCAGGAGGACAGGGGGTCCAGCTGAAGCTTTCTTT
TRBJ2-3 NA TRBV7-2 few CASSLSDTQYF TGTGCCAGCAGTCTTTCAGATACGCAGTATTTT
TRBJ2-3 NA TRBV4-1 NA CASSHERTSADTQYF TGCGCCAGCAGCCATGAACGAACGTCGGCAGATACGCAGTATTTT
TRBJ1-5 NA TRBV7-9 few CASSLVTDHSNQPQHF TGTGCCAGCAGCTTAGTGACAGATCATAGCAATCAGCCCCAGCATTTT
TRBJ2-3 TRBD2 TRBV7-2 NA CASSTRLAGYTDTQYF TGTGCCAGCAGCACGAGACTAGCGGGTTACACAGATACGCAGTATTTT
TRBJ2-1 NA TRBV28 NA CASNTGKRVNEQFF TGTGCCAGCAACACTGGAAAGCGGGTCAATGAGCAGTTCTTC
TRBJ1-1 TRBD1 TRBV6-2/TRBV6-3 NA CASSPWWGTGTFPEAFF TGTGCCAGCAGTCCCTGGTGGGGGACAGGGACCTTTCCTGAAGCTTTCTTT
TRBJ2-2 TRBD1 TRBV7-2 NA CASSSRQGARTGELFF TGTGCCAGCAGCTCCCGACAGGGGGCTAGGACCGGGGAGCTGTTTTTT
TRBJ2-7 NA TRBV7-8 NA CASSLVFGGTYEQYF TGTGCCAGCAGCTTAGTTTTTGGCGGAACCTACGAGCAGTACTTC
TRBJ2-6 TRBD1 TRBV14 once CASRRGDRGLTGANVLTF TGTGCCAGCCGTCGGGGGGACAGGGGGCTAACTGGGGCCAACGTCCTGACTTTC
TRBJ2-7 TRBD2 TRBV6-6 NA CASRPGGGAYEQYF TGTGCCAGCAGGCCGGGGGGGGGTGCCTACGAGCAGTACTTC
TRBJ1-5 TRBD1 TRBV15 NA CATSRDQRGRGQPQHF TGTGCCACCAGCAGAGATCAAAGGGGGCGCGGGCAGCCCCAGCATTTT
TRBJ2-1 TRBD2 TRBV19 once CASKGRASGNFSYNEQFF TGTGCCAGTAAGGGAAGGGCTAGCGGCAATTTCTCCTACAATGAGCAGTTCTTC
TRBJ2-7 TRBD2 TRBV28 few CASTIRIAGVHEQYF TGTGCCAGCACTATTCGGATAGCGGGAGTTCACGAGCAGTACTTC
TRBJ1-5 TRBD1 TRBV15 NA CATRNRGRGGFNQPQHF TGTGCCACCAGGAACAGGGGCCGTGGGGGTTTCAATCAGCCCCAGCATTTT
TRBJ1-1 NA TRBV6-5 once CASSYTYRATEAFF TGTGCCAGCAGTTATACCTACAGGGCCACTGAAGCTTTCTTT
TRBJ1-5 NA TRBV7-2 NA CASSPGLGNQPQHF TGTGCCAGCAGCCCAGGGTTGGGCAATCAGCCCCAGCATTTT
TRBJ2-2 TRBD1 TRBV7-3 NA CASSLTGIYSGELFF TGTGCCAGCAGCTTGACAGGGATCTATTCCGGGGAGCTGTTTTTT
TRBJ1-5 NA TRBV7-2 NA CASSLVAGQNSNQPQHF TGTGCCAGCAGCTTAGTAGCCGGACAGAATAGCAATCAGCCCCAGCATTTT
TRBJ2-6 NA TRBV27 NA CASSPRSSGANVLTF TGTGCCAGCAGTCCTAGGAGCTCTGGGGCCAACGTCCTGACTTTC
TRBJ2-7 TRBD2 TRBV4-2 NA CASSHNVGAGGEQYF TGTGCCAGCAGCCATAATGTTGGGGCGGGAGGGGAGCAGTACTTC
TRBJ1-6 NA TRBV3-1/TRBV3-2 NA CASSSQIPIIHHNSPLHF TGTGCCAGCAGCTCGCAGATTCCCATCATACATCATAATTCACCCCTCCACTTT
TRBJ2-2 NA TRBV7-3 once CASSQNRGGGELFF TGTGCCAGCAGCCAGAACAGGGGAGGCGGGGAGCTGTTTTTT
TRBJ1-2 TRBD1 TRBV7-6 NA CASSNIGTGNGYTF TGTGCCAGCAGTAATATCGGGACAGGGAACGGCTACACCTTC
TRBJ2-5 NA TRBV14 NA CASSRYGTQYF TGTGCCAGCAGCCGCTATGGGACCCAGTACTTC
TRBJ2-3 TRBD2 TRBV4-3 NA CASSQKIQGQGLAGRDTQYF TGCGCCAGCAGTCAAAAGATTCAGGGGCAGGGACTAGCGGGCCGAGATACGCAGTATTTT
TRBJ2-2 NA TRBV5-6 once CASRRLQGGGTGELFF TGTGCCAGCAGACGGCTGCAGGGGGGCGGCACCGGGGAGCTGTTTTTT
TRBJ2-7 TRBD2 TRBV4-2 NA CASSSHSGRAPYEQYF TGTGCCAGCAGCTCCCATAGCGGGAGGGCCCCCTACGAGCAGTACTTC
TRBJ1-2 TRBD1 TRBV5-6 once CASSSTRQGSYGYTF TGTGCCAGCAGCTCAACCCGACAGGGTTCCTATGGCTACACCTTC